This TCR beta chain was observed in a study of metastatic and nonmetastatic thyroid tumors. Study-level points and caveats: The study reportedly found significantly higher TCR beta diversity in malignant thyroid tumors than benign nodules, in blood and tumor.

Via MiXCR, TCRdb re-called the PCR reads. The sample has 45,000 or so clones, about 4.2% seen once. This clone was counted many times. Its target is not known. Trimming stripped 3 bases from V and 3 bases from J, with 15 bases between. CDR3 length: 14 residues. The V gene's germline CDR1 is DFQATT and CDR2 SNEGSKA (reference sequence). Ahead of thyroid surgery, no patient had received treatment of any kind. This receptor was obtained from a female donor with papillary thyroid cancer or a benign thyroid nodule (not recorded which). Some clones in this sample may be carry-over from other donors' samples. The chain employs TRBV20-1 and TRBJ2-7; D may be TRBD1 or TRBD2 (5 bases each). The sequencing sample was made of blood. CDR3 DNA: TGCAGTGCTAGGGGCCAGGGAGAGATCTACGAGCAGTACTTC. It specifies CSARGQGEIYEQYF.